A selection of T cell receptor beta chains follows, all from one sample in a study of blood T cell repertoires in COVID-19. The assay was immunoSEQ multiplex PCR, and TCRdb's table has in-frame clones only and misses some. The sample carries about 360,000 clones, around 87% recorded once. Sequencing used PBMCs or T cells enriched from blood (not recorded which). These receptors all stem from a man aged 25 to 40 who had recovered from COVID-19. Both conserved end residues are part of each CDR3. A D gene is named only where the DNA matches it firmly. Not all rows give a size; the values are once, few, many and, for expanded clones, a class.

J: TRBJ2-2; V: TRBV30; length: 14; size: NA; D: NA; CDR3: CAWWGSENTGELFF; DNA: TGTGCCTGGTGGGGCAGTGAGAACACCGGGGAGCTGTTTTTT
J: TRBJ2-7; V: TRBV27; length: 14; size: NA; D: NA; CDR3: CASSWYRSSYEQYF; DNA: TGTGCCAGCAGTTGGTACCGGAGCTCCTACGAGCAGTACTTC
J: TRBJ2-5; V: TRBV10-1; length: 15; size: NA; D: NA; CDR3: CASSEGELRGETQYF; DNA: TGCGCCAGCAGTGAGGGAGAACTACGGGGGGAGACCCAGTACTTC
J: TRBJ2-7; V: TRBV11-2; length: 16; size: NA; D: TRBD2; CDR3: CASSSSWSGGVYEQYF; DNA: TGTGCCAGCAGCTCCAGTTGGAGCGGGGGGGTCTACGAGCAGTACTTC
J: TRBJ2-1; V: TRBV9; length: 13; size: NA; D: NA; CDR3: CASSVDGYNEQFF; DNA: TGTGCCAGCAGCGTAGACGGTTACAATGAGCAGTTCTTC
J: TRBJ2-7; V: TRBV19; length: 14; size: NA; D: TRBD1; CDR3: CASSRQGASYEQYF; DNA: TGTGCCAGTAGCCGACAGGGGGCCTCCTACGAGCAGTACTTC
J: TRBJ2-1; V: TRBV5-1; length: 14; size: NA; D: NA; CDR3: CATAPGTMYNEQFF; DNA: TGCGCCACCGCTCCCGGGACAATGTACAATGAGCAGTTCTTC
J: TRBJ2-7; V: TRBV7-8; length: 14; size: NA; D: TRBD2; CDR3: CASSPGGRTYEQYF; DNA: TGTGCCAGCAGCCCGGGAGGCCGTACCTACGAGCAGTACTTC
J: TRBJ2-7; V: TRBV7-9; length: 12; size: NA; D: NA; CDR3: CASSPTGYEQYF; DNA: TGTGCCAGCAGCCCCACCGGCTACGAGCAGTACTTC
J: TRBJ1-3; V: TRBV5-1; length: 15; size: NA; D: NA; CDR3: CASSLAASSGNTIYF; DNA: TGCGCCAGCAGCTTGGCGGCTAGCTCTGGAAACACCATATATTTT
J: TRBJ1-6; V: TRBV7-3; length: 16; size: NA; D: NA; CDR3: CASSLMGRGTNSPLHF; DNA: TGTGCCAGCAGCTTAATGGGGCGGGGGACGAATTCACCCCTCCACTTT
J: TRBJ2-2; V: TRBV29-1; length: 12; size: NA; D: NA; CDR3: CSAGQSGGELFF; DNA: TGCAGCGCCGGACAGTCGGGCGGGGAGCTGTTTTTT
J: TRBJ2-1; V: TRBV12-3/TRBV12-4; length: 12; size: NA; D: NA; CDR3: CASSLTGHEQFF; DNA: TGTGCCAGCAGTTTAACAGGCCATGAACAGTTCTTC
J: TRBJ2-1; V: TRBV5-1; length: 19; size: NA; D: NA; CDR3: CASSLYNHLRVHGINEQFF; DNA: TGCGCCAGCAGCTTGTATAACCACCTCCGGGTTCACGGTATCAATGAGCAGTTCTTC
J: TRBJ2-7; V: TRBV2; length: 12; size: NA; D: NA; CDR3: CASSYQGNEQYF; DNA: TGTGCCAGCAGTTATCAGGGGAACGAGCAGTACTTC
J: TRBJ2-7; V: TRBV7-9; length: 13; size: NA; D: NA; CDR3: CASSPGVPYEQYF; DNA: TGTGCCAGCAGTCCAGGGGTCCCCTACGAGCAGTACTTC
J: TRBJ1-1; V: TRBV7-9; length: 13; size: NA; D: NA; CDR3: CASRRQSNTEAFF; DNA: TGTGCCAGCAGAAGACAGTCGAACACTGAAGCTTTCTTT
J: TRBJ1-6; V: TRBV7-3; length: 13; size: NA; D: NA; CDR3: CASSLQENSPLHF; DNA: TGTGCCAGCAGCTTACAAGAGAATTCACCCCTCCACTTT
J: TRBJ2-6; V: TRBV4-2; length: 16; size: NA; D: NA; CDR3: CASSQEWQSGANVLTF; DNA: TGTGCCAGCAGCCAAGAATGGCAGTCTGGGGCCAACGTCCTGACTTTC
J: TRBJ1-5; V: TRBV30; length: 12; size: once; D: NA; CDR3: CAWSVGSQPQHF; DNA: TGTGCCTGGAGTGTGGGTAGCCAGCCCCAGCATTTT
J: TRBJ1-2; V: TRBV25-1; length: 12; size: NA; D: TRBD1; CDR3: CASRTGDFGYTF; DNA: TGTGCCAGCAGGACAGGGGATTTTGGCTACACCTTC
J: TRBJ2-5; V: TRBV7-3; length: 15; size: NA; D: NA; CDR3: CASSPYGGGLETQYF; DNA: TGTGCCAGCAGCCCGTATGGGGGGGGGCTTGAGACCCAGTACTTC
J: TRBJ1-2; V: TRBV29-1; length: 12; size: NA; D: NA; CDR3: CSVVVLWAGLTF; DNA: TGCAGCGTTGTGGTCCTGTGGGCAGGCCTCACCTTC
J: TRBJ2-1; V: TRBV25-1; length: 16; size: NA; D: TRBD1; CDR3: CASRDRGLRGIDEQFF; DNA: TGTGCCAGTAGAGACAGGGGGCTCCGGGGTATAGATGAGCAGTTCTTC
J: TRBJ1-2; V: TRBV27; length: 13; size: NA; D: NA; CDR3: CASSLMANYGYTF; DNA: TGTGCCAGCAGTCTCATGGCCAACTATGGCTACACCTTC
J: TRBJ1-5; V: TRBV6-2/TRBV6-3; length: 15; size: NA; D: NA; CDR3: CASSYWGGGNQPQHF; DNA: TGTGCCAGCAGTTACTGGGGGGGAGGGAATCAGCCCCAGCATTTT
J: TRBJ1-1; V: TRBV5-4; length: 13; size: once; D: NA; CDR3: CASKTGFATEAFF; DNA: TGTGCCAGTAAAACAGGGTTCGCCACTGAAGCTTTCTTT
J: TRBJ2-1; V: TRBV24-1; length: 14; size: NA; D: TRBD1; CDR3: CATSGGQVGNEQFF; DNA: TGTGCCACCAGTGGGGGACAGGTGGGCAATGAGCAGTTCTTC
J: TRBJ2-1; V: TRBV11-3; length: 17; size: NA; D: TRBD2; CDR3: CASSSTWGSGGFNEQFF; DNA: TGTGCCAGCAGCTCGACGTGGGGAAGCGGGGGGTTCAATGAGCAGTTCTTC
J: TRBJ1-6; V: TRBV7-3; length: 16; size: NA; D: NA; CDR3: CASSQEGRIYNSPLHF; DNA: TGTGCCAGCAGCCAGGAGGGGAGGATTTATAATTCACCCCTCCACTTT
J: TRBJ1-5; V: TRBV18; length: 15; size: once; D: TRBD1; CDR3: CASSRTGDPNQPQHF; DNA: TGTGCCAGCTCACGAACAGGGGACCCTAATCAGCCCCAGCATTTT
J: TRBJ2-3; V: TRBV30; length: 17; size: NA; D: TRBD2; CDR3: CAWTYSPGLAKTDTQYF; DNA: TGTGCCTGGACCTACTCACCGGGACTAGCAAAGACAGATACGCAGTATTTT
J: TRBJ2-4; V: TRBV18; length: 13; size: NA; D: TRBD1; CDR3: CASSGQGAHIQYF; DNA: TGTGCCAGCTCAGGACAGGGGGCCCACATTCAGTACTTC
J: TRBJ1-1; V: TRBV7-8; length: 13; size: NA; D: NA; CDR3: CASSLAPQGQAFF; DNA: TGTGCCAGCAGCTTAGCGCCCCAGGGGCAAGCTTTCTTT
J: TRBJ2-7; V: TRBV4-3; length: 14; size: few; D: TRBD1; CDR3: CASSQTGTGGEQYF; DNA: TGCGCCAGCAGCCAAACCGGGACAGGGGGCGAGCAGTACTTC
J: TRBJ1-5; V: TRBV30; length: 14; size: once; D: TRBD1; CDR3: CAWSASGGNQPQHF; DNA: TGTGCCTGGAGTGCGTCAGGGGGTAATCAGCCCCAGCATTTT
J: TRBJ1-2; V: TRBV19; length: 14; size: NA; D: NA; CDR3: CASSRQRLNYGYTF; DNA: TGTGCCAGTAGTCGCCAGCGTCTCAACTATGGCTACACCTTC
J: TRBJ2-1; V: TRBV11-2; length: 15; size: NA; D: TRBD2; CDR3: CASSSRLAGGREQFF; DNA: TGTGCCAGCAGCTCGCGACTAGCGGGGGGTCGAGAGCAGTTCTTC
J: TRBJ1-1; V: TRBV5-4; length: 14; size: NA; D: TRBD1; CDR3: CASSPPGQGTEAFF; DNA: TGTGCCAGCAGCCCGCCGGGACAGGGCACTGAAGCTTTCTTT
J: TRBJ1-1; V: TRBV7-9; length: 12; size: NA; D: NA; CDR3: CASSYKDTEAFF; DNA: TGTGCCAGCAGCTACAAAGACACTGAAGCTTTCTTT
J: TRBJ2-1; V: TRBV28; length: 13; size: NA; D: TRBD2; CDR3: CASSLGIAGEQFF; DNA: TGTGCCAGCAGTTTGGGAATAGCGGGAGAGCAGTTCTTC
J: TRBJ2-7; V: TRBV2; length: 15; size: NA; D: NA; CDR3: CASSEGAVRSVEQYF; DNA: TGTGCCAGCAGTGAAGGGGCAGTTAGATCCGTCGAGCAGTACTTC
J: TRBJ1-4; V: TRBV2; length: 15; size: NA; D: TRBD1; CDR3: CASRAQGTDNEKLFF; DNA: TGTGCCAGCAGGGCTCAGGGGACAGACAATGAAAAACTGTTTTTT
J: TRBJ1-1; V: TRBV5-1; length: 16; size: NA; D: NA; CDR3: CASSYSGHPYADEAFF; DNA: TGCGCCAGCAGCTATTCCGGACACCCCTATGCCGATGAAGCTTTCTTT